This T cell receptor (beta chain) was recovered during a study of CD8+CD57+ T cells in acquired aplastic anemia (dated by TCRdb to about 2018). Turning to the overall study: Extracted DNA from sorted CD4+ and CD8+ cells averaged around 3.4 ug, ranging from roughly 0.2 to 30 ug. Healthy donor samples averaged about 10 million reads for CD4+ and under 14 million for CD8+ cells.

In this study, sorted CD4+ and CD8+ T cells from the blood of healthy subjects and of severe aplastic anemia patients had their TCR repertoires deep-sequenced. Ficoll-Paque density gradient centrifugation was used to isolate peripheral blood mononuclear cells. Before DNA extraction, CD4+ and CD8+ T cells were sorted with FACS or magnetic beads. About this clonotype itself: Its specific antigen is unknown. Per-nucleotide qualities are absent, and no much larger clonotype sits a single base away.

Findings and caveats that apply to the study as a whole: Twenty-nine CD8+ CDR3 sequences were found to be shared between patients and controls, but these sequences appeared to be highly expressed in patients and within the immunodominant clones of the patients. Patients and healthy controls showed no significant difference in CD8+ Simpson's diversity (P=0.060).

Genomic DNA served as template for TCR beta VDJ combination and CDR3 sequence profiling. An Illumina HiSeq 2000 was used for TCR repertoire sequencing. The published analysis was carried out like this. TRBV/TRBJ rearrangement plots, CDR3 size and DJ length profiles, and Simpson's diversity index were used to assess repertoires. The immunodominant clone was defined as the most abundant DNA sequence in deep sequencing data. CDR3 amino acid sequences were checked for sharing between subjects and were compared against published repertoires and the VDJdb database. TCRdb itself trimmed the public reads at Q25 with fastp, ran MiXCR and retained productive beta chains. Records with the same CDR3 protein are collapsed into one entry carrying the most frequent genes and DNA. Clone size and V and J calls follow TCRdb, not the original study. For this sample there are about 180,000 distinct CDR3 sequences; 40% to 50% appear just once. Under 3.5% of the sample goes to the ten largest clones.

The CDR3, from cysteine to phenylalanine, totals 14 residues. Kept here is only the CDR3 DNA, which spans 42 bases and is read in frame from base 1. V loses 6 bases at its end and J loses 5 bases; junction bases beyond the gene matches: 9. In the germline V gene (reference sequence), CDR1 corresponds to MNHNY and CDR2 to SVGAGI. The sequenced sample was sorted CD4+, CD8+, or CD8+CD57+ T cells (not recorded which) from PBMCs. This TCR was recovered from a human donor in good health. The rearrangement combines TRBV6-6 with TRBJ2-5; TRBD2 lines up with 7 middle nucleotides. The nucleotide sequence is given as TGTGCCAGCAGCCGGACTAGGAGGGGCGAGACCCAGTACTTC. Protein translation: CASSRTRRGETQYF.